This T cell receptor (beta chain) appears in the sequencing data of a study of control samples from healthy donors and cancer patients (dated by TCRdb to about 2020). The library relied on the immunoSEQ multiplex PCR assay. TCRdb limited this immuneACCESS table to in-frame rearrangements with V and J called. A share of clones is missing; checked studies link under half to unresolved V genes, and the rest is unexplained. The sample table records about 140,000 clones; approximately 90% of these occur just once. Roughly 8.7% of the sample belongs to the ten largest clones. V is cut back by 5 bases and J by 3 bases, with 6 bases in the junction unmatched. From its cysteine to its phenylalanine, the CDR3 spans 15 amino acids. CDR3 DNA is the only sequence kept; it has 45 bases, read in frame from the first base. CDR1 and CDR2, per the germline V gene, are SGHTA and FQGTGA. As concerns this clone: Its binding antigen is unknown. No base quality information exists; no much larger clone differs at one position.

The specimen sequenced was blood. The rearranged chain carries TRBV7-3 and TRBJ2-4, and 8 junction bases match TRBD1. The clonotype comes from a woman aged 25-40 years in good health. The encoded CDR3 is CASSNTGGVKNIQYF. The nucleotides are TGTGCCAGCAGCAACACAGGGGGTGTCAAAAACATTCAGTACTTC.